This record concerns one T cell receptor beta chain sequence. Its antigen is not identified. The sample originates from a study of somatic mutations in cytotoxic T cells in rheumatoid arthritis. Study-level findings and limits: About an eighth of the roughly 65 patients had a largest CD8+ clone above 20% of CD8+ cells. Multiple comparisons were not accounted for in the slight TRBV07 underrepresentation seen in rheumatoid arthritis patients.

This table comes from immunoSEQ multiplex PCR, and its TCRdb copy is limited to in-frame clones, with some not included. Among approximately 10,000 clones listed, approximately 84% were seen once. There are 15 residues in the CDR3. Germline CDR1 reads SGHAT; CDR2 reads FQDESV (reference sequence). V gave up 1 base and J gave up 7 bases, with 14 bases separating them. Each population, CD4+ and CD8+ cells, was isolated by positive magnetic bead selection and checked for purity by flow cytometry. Specimen: CD8+ T cells sorted from blood. This chain uses TRBV11-1 with TRBJ2-1, with TRBD2 as a possible D gene (6 bases). The TCR comes from a woman aged 60 to 75 with rheumatoid arthritis. Here the CDR3 reads CASSLDSWGENEQFF. The CDR3 nucleotides are TGTGCCAGCAGCTTAGATTCGTGGGGGGAAAATGAGCAGTTCTTC.